This T cell receptor beta chain was retrieved from a study of shared clonotypes between healthy human individuals. General study points: Generally, estimated richness proved larger in naive subsets than it did in memory subsets. Among donors, the sharing of clonotypes was expected to be influenced by sequencing depth.

The assay was immunoSEQ multiplex PCR, and TCRdb's table has in-frame clones only and misses some. Of roughly 1.4 million clones in the sample, approximately 98.5% were seen once. Per germline, CDR1 LGHNA and CDR2 YSLEER. Trimming shortened V by 0 bases and J by 5 bases, and 5 bases separated the two germline ends. The CDR3 loop spans 13 amino acids. Only Caucasian adults living in Nashville, Tennessee served as donors. A CD45RA-negative memory subset and a CD45RA+ naive subset were separated from the CD4+ cells. With regard to this clone: The antigen is unknown.

This chain joins TRBV4-3 and TRBJ2-1; D ambiguous. The clonotype originates from a man between 25 and 39 years old in good health. Sequenced: naive CD4+ T cells sorted from blood. This sample's subset: CD45RA+ positively selected. The CDR3 nucleotides read TGCGCCAGCAGCCAAGAGTGGGACAATGAGCAGTTCTTC. Translating it yields CASSQEWDNEQFF.